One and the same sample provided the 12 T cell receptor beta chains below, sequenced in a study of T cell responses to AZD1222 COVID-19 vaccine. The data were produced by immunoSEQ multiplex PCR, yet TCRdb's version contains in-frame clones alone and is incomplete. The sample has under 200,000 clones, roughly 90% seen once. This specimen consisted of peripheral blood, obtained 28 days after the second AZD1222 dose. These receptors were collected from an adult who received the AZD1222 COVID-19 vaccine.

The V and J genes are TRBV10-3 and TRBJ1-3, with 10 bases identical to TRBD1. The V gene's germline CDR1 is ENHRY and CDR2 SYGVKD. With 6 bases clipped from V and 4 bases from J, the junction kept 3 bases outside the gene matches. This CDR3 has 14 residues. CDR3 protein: CAIRGTGVGNTIYF. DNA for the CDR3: TGTGCCATCAGGGGGACAGGGGTAGGAAACACCATATATTTT.

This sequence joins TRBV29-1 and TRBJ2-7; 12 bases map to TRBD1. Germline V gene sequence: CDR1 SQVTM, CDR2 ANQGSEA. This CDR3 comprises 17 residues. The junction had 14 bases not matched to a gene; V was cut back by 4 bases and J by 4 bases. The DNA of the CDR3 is TGCAGCGTTGTGGGTGATCGGGACAGGGGGCGCGCGTACGAGCAGTACTTC. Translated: CSVVGDRDRGRAYEQYF.

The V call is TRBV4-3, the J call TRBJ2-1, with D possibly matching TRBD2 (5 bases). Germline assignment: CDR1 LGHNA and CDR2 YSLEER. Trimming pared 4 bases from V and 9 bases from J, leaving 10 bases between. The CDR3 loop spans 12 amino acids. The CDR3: CASSRQGSEQFF. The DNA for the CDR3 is TGCGCCAGCAGCCGACAAGGGAGTGAGCAGTTCTTC.

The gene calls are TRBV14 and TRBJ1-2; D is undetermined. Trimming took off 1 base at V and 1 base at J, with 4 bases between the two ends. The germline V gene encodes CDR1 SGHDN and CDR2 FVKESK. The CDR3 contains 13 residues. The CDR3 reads CASSQVDNYGYTF. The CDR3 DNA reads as TGTGCCAGCAGCCAAGTTGATAACTATGGCTACACCTTC. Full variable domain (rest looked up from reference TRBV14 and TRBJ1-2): EAGVTQFPSHSVIEKGQTVTLRCDPISGHDNLYWYRRVMGKEIKFLLHFVKESKQDESGMPNNRFLAERTGGTYSTLKVQPAELEDSGVYFCASSQVDNYGYTFGSGTRLTVV.

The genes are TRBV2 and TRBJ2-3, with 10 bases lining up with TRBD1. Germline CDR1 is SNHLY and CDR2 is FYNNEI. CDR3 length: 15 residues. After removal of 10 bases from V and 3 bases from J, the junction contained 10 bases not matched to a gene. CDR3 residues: CANGTGARSTDTQYF. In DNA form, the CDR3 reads TGTGCCAACGGGACAGGGGCGCGTTCGACAGATACGCAGTATTTT. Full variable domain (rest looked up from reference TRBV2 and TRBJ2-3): EPEVTQTPSHQVTQMGQEVILRCVPISNHLYFYWYRQILGQKVEFLVSFYNNEISEKSEIFDDQFSVERPDGSNFTLKIRSTKLEDSAMYFCANGTGARSTDTQYFGPGTRLTVL.

CDR3 sequence: CASSLTLDTEAFF. The CDR3 nucleotides are TGTGCCAGCAGCTTGACATTGGATACTGAAGCTTTCTTT. This rearrangement joins TRBV7-9 to TRBJ1-1; D remains ambiguous. V was cut by 3 bases and J by 5 bases, with 10 bases left in between. The germline CDR1 and CDR2 sequences are SEHNR and FQNEAQ (reference sequence). CDR3 size: 13 residues.

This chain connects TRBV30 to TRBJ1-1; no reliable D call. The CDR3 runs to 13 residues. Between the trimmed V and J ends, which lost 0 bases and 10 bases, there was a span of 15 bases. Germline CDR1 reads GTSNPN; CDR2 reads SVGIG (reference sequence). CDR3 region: CAWSVIDGTGAFF. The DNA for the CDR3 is TGTGCCTGGAGTGTCATAGACGGAACGGGAGCTTTCTTT.

CDR3 sequence (DNA): TGTGCCAGCAGTTATGTGGGGGTTATCGGCTATGGCTACACCTTC. Protein product: CASSYVGVIGYGYTF. The chain has TRBV6-5 and TRBJ1-2; TRBD1 might be the D (5 bases). The CDR3 sequence is 15 residues long. CDR1 is MNHEY, CDR2 SVGAGI, per germline. The V end lost 3 bases, the J end lost 4 bases, and 15 bases lay between the germline ends.

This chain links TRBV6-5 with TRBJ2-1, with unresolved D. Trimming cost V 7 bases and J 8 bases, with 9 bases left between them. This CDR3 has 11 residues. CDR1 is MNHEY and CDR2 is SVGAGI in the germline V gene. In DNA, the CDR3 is TGTGCCAGCACCGTAGGGTATGAGCAGTTCTTC. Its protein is CASTVGYEQFF.

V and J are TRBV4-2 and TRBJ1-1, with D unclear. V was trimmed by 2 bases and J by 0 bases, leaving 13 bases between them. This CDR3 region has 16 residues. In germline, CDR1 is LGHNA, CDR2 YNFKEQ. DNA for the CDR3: TGTGCCAGCAGCCAAACCATCAGAGTGATGAACACTGAAGCTTTCTTT. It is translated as CASSQTIRVMNTEAFF.

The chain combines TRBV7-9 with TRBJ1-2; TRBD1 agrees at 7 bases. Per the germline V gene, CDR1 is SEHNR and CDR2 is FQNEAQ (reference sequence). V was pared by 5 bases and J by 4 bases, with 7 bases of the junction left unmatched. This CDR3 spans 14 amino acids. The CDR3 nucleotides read TGTGCCAGCAGCCGGGGGCAGGGGGTCTATGGCTACACCTTC. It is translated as CASSRGQGVYGYTF.

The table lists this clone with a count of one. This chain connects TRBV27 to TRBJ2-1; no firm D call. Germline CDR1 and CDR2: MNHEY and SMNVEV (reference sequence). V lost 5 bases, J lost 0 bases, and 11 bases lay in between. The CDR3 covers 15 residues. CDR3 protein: CASSPVPPSYNEQFF. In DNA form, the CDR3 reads TGTGCCAGCAGTCCAGTACCCCCCTCCTACAATGAGCAGTTCTTC.